This T cell receptor beta chain was recorded in a study of shared clonotypes between healthy human individuals. Study context: A couple of women and a few men aged 18 to 49 served as donors. Whole-study findings and limits: Relative to their counterparts shared across all four donors, non-shared clonotypes exhibited diminished generation probabilities.

Generated by immunoSEQ multiplex PCR, the TCRdb table keeps only in-frame clones and is missing some. The sample includes 1,500,000 or so clones, 98% of them seen just once. Regarding this clone: What it recognizes is unknown.

The sequence came from a man younger than 40 in good health. Sequencing used naive CD4+ T cells sorted from blood. Sample subset: CD45RA+ positively selected.

In DNA, the CDR3 is TGTGCCAGCAGCTATGAGTCTAGCAGATACAATGAGCAGTTCTTC. Protein product: CASSYESSRYNEQFF. The chain has TRBV5-4 and TRBJ2-1, with D possibly matching TRBD2 (5 bases). Between the trimmed V and J ends, which lost 3 bases and 4 bases, there was a span of 14 bases. Germline V gives CDR1 SGHNT, CDR2 YYREEE (reference sequence). The CDR3 length is 15 residues. The whole variable domain, remainder taken from reference TRBV5-4 and TRBJ2-1, is ETGVTQSPTHLIKTRGQQVTLRCSSQSGHNTVSWYQQALGQGPQFIFQYYREEENGRGNFPPRFSGLQFPNYSSELNVNALELDDSALYLCASSYESSRYNEQFFGPGTRLTVL.